This record concerns one T cell receptor (beta chain) sequence. Its cognate antigen is unknown. The sample is drawn from a study of cytomegalovirus exposure and HLA in healthy donors. Background on the study: Most genotyped donors, around 86% of 398, had Caucasian-associated genetic ancestry.

Both 60 Vbeta primers and 13 Jbeta primers went into the PCR. The authors' processing: The count from a later analysis was 60 million to 85 million unique TCR beta chains, around 10 million of them shared. Produced via immunoSEQ multiplex PCR; TCRdb's table is partial and in-frame only. That table supplies the V and J calls and clone size; D and trimming were determined from the DNA. The table shows approximately 150,000 clones, with roughly 80% occurring only once. Study-wide points: Accurate prediction of HLA-A and HLA-B alleles (for most subjects) was reportedly achieved from TCR beta sequences. Later genetic work tied a missense DCLRE1C variant to beta-chain V and J trimming.

Germline CDR1 and CDR2: MDHEN and SYDVKM. CDR3 length: 17 residues. The V segment lost 2 bases and the J segment 2 bases; nucleotides outside the gene matches: 6. The receptor's source is a man aged 25-40 years in good health and CMV-seropositive. The sequenced sample was PBMCs. The chain is built from TRBV28 and TRBJ2-7; 13 positions agree with TRBD2. In DNA, the CDR3 is TGTGCCAGCAGTTTAGGGGGACTAGCGGGGTCCACCTACGAGCAGTACTTC. As protein: CASSLGGLAGSTYEQYF.